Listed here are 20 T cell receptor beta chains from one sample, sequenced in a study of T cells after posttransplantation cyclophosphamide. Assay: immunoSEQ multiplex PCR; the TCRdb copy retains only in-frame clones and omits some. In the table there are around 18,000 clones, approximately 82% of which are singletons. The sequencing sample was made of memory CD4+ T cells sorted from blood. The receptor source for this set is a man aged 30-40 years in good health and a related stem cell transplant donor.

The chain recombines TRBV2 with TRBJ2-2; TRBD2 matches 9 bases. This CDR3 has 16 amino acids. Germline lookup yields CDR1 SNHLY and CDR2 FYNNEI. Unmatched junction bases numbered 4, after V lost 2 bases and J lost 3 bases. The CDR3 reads CASSEPRGGHTGELFF. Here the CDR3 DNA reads TGTGCCAGCAGTGAACCGCGGGGGGGCCACACCGGGGAGCTGTTTTTT.

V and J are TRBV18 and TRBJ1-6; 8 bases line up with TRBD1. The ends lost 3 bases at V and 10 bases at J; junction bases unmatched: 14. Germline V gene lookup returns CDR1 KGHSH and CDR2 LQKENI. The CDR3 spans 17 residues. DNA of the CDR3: TGTGCCAGCTCACCCTGGAGTCAGGGGGCGCATGGGTCACCCCTCCACTTT. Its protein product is CASSPWSQGAHGSPLHF.

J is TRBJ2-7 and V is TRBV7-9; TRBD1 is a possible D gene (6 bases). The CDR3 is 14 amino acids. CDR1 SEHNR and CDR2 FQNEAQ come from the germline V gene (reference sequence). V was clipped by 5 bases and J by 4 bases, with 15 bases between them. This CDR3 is CASSRTGGGYEQYF. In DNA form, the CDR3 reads TGTGCCAGCAGCCGTACTGGGGGCGGTTACGAGCAGTACTTC.

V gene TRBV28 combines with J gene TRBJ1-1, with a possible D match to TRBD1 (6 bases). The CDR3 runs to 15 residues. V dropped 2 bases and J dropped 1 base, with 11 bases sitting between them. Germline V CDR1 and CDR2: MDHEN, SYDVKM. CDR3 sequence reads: CASSLTGITNTEAFF. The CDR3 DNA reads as TGTGCCAGCAGTTTAACAGGGATTACGAACACTGAAGCTTTCTTT.

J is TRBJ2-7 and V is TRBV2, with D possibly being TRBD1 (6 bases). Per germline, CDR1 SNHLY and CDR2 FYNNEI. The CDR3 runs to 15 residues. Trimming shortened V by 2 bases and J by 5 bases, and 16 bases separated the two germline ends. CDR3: CASSELRSGDNEQYF. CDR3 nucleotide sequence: TGTGCCAGCAGTGAATTGAGGTCAGGGGACAACGAGCAGTACTTC.

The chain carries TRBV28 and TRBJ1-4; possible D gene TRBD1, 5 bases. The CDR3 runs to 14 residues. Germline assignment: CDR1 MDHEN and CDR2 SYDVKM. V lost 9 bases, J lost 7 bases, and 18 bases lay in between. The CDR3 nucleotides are TGTGCCAGTTCGACGGGGGGGGAGGGTGAAAAACTGTTTTTT. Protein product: CASSTGGEGEKLFF.

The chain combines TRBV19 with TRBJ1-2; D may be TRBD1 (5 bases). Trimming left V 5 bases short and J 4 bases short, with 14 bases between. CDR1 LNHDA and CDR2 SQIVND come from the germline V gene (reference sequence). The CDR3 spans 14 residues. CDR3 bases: TGTGCCAGTAGTCCCGACCAGGGCGGCTATGGCTACACCTTC. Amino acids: CASSPDQGGYGYTF. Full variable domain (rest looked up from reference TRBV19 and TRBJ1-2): DGGITQSPKYLFRKEGQNVTLSCEQNLNHDAMYWYRQDPGQGLRLIYYSQIVNDFQKGDIAEGYSVSREKKESFPLTVTSAQKNPTAFYLCASSPDQGGYGYTFGSGTRLTVV.

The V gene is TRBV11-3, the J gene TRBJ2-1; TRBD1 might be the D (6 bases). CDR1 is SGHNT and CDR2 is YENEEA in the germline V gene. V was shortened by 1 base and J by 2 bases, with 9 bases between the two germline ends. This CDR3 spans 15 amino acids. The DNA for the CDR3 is TGTGCCAGCAGCTTAGGTGGACAGACCTACAATGAGCAGTTCTTC. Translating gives CASSLGGQTYNEQFF. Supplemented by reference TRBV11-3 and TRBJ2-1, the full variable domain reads EAGVVQSPRYKIIEKKQPVAFWCNPISGHNTLYWYLQNLGQGPELLIRYENEEAVDDSQLPKDRFSAERLKGVDSTLKIQPAELGDSAVYLCASSLGGQTYNEQFFGPGTRLTVL.

The CDR3 DNA reads as TGTGCCAGCAGCCCTCGAACTCCTGCTCGGGAGACCCAGTACTTC. This codes for CASSPRTPARETQYF. The chain couples TRBV11-2 to TRBJ2-5; D unresolved. The V end was cut by 5 bases, the J end by 5 bases, with 18 bases between. The CDR3 has 15 residues. Per the germline V gene, CDR1 is SGHAT and CDR2 is FQNNGV.

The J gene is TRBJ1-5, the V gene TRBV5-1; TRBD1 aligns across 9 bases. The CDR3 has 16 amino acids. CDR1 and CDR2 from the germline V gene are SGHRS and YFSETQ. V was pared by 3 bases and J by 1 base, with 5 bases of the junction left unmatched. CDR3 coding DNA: TGCGCCAGCAGCTACGGGACAGGGTCGAGCAATCAGCCCCAGCATTTT. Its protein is CASSYGTGSSNQPQHF.

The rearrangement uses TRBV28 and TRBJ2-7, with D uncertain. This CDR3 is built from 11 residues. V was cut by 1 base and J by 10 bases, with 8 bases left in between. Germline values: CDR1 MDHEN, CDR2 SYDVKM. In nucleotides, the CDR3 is TGTGCCAGCAGTTTATACCGCGAACAGTACTTC. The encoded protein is CASSLYREQYF.

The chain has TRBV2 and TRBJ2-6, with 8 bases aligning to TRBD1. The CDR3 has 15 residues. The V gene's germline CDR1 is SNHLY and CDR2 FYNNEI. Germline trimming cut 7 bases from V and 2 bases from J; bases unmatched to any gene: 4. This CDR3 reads CASTMDRAGANVLTF. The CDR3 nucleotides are TGTGCCAGCACCATGGACAGGGCTGGGGCCAACGTCCTGACTTTC.

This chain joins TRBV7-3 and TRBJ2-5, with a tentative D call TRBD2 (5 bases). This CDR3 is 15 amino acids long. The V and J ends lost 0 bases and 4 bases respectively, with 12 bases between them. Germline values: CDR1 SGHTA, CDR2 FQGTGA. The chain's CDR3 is CASSLTNGLLETQYF. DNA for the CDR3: TGTGCCAGCAGCTTAACGAATGGACTCCTAGAGACCCAGTACTTC.

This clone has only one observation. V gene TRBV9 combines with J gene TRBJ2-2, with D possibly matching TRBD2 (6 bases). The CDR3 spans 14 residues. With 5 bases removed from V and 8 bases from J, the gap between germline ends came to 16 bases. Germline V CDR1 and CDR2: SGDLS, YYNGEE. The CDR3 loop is CASRGLGVAGELFF. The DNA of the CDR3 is TGTGCCAGCAGGGGACTTGGAGTGGCGGGGGAGCTGTTTTTT.

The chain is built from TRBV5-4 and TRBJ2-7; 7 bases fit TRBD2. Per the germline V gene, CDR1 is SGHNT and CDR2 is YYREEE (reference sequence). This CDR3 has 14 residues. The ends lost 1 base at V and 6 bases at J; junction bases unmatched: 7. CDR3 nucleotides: TGTGCCAGCAGCTTGCTCTCTACGGGGGGCGAGCAGTACTTC. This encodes CASSLLSTGGEQYF.

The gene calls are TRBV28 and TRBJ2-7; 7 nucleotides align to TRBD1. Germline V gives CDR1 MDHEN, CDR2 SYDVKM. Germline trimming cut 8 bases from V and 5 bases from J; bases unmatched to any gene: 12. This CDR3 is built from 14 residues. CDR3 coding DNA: TGTGCCAGCGGGGGTCCGACAGGGCCGGACGAGCAGTACTTC. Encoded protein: CASGGPTGPDEQYF.

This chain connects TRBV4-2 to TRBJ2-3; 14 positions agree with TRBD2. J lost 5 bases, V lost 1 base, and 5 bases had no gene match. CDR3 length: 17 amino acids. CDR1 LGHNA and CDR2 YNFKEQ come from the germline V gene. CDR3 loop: CASSQGLGTSGGDTQYF. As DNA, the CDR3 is TGTGCCAGCAGCCAAGGTTTGGGGACTAGCGGGGGAGATACGCAGTATTTT.

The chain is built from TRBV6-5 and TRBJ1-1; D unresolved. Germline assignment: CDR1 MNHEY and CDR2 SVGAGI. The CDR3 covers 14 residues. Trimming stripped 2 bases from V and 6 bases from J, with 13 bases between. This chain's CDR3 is CASSYGWEGAEAFF. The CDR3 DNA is TGTGCCAGCAGTTACGGTTGGGAGGGAGCTGAAGCTTTCTTT.

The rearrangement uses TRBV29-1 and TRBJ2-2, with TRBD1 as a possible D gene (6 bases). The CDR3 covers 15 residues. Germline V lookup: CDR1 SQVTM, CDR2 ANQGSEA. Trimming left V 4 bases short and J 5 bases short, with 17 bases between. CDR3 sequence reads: CSVGVGAPGTGELFF. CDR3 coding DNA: TGCAGCGTTGGGGTGGGGGCGCCGGGGACCGGGGAGCTGTTTTTT.

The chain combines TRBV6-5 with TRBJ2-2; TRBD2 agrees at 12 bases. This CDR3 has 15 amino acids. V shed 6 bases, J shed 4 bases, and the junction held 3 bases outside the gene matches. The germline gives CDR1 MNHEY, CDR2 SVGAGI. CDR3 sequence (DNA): TGTGCCAGCAGCCGGACTAGCGGGACCACCGGGGAGCTGTTTTTT. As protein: CASSRTSGTTGELFF.